This T cell receptor (beta chain) stems from a study of blood T cells in healthy people across ages. With V trimmed by 3 bases and J by 0 bases, 8 bases remained unmatched. The CDR3 sequence is 18 residues long. The germline gives CDR1 SGHTA, CDR2 FQGNSA. With a J-beta primer mix and a sample-barcoded 5' primer, a second PCR ran about 7 to 12 cycles. Every cDNA was tagged by a template-switch adaptor with 12 random nucleotides. TCRdb itself ran the 5' RACE reads through MiXCR, one entry per CDR3 protein. The sample holds about 800,000 distinct CDR3 sequences, about 42% seen once. Whole-study results and caveats: When one million T cells were used, diversity estimates were thought to be underestimates. A conclusive naive versus antigen-experienced comparison was prevented by the unsorted PBMCs.

A few counts support this clonotype. What it recognizes is unknown. Sequencing used blood. The TCR sequence derives from a man aged 80 or over in good health. The rearrangement links TRBV7-2 to TRBJ2-3, with 11 bases aligning to TRBD2. CDR3 sequence: CASSLRRLAGPSTDTQYF. The CDR3 DNA follows: TGTGCCAGCAGCTTGAGACGACTAGCGGGGCCTAGCACAGATACGCAGTATTTT.